Given below is one T cell receptor beta chain in context. The data are from a study of technical replicates of blood from several donors. Germline V gives CDR1 SGHNT, CDR2 YENEEA. The CDR3 sequence is 14 residues long. The germline V and J ends were trimmed by 3 bases and 5 bases, with 12 bases remaining between them. The method was immunoSEQ multiplex PCR; TCRdb's version includes in-frame clones alone and lacks a portion of them. The sample consists of 95,000 or so clones, around 95% of them appearing once. Sequenced input: T cells isolated from PBMCs. V and J are TRBV11-3 and TRBJ2-3; no reliable D call. The TCR was taken from a human donor in good health. The CDR3: CASSFRAILDTQYF. CDR3 bases: TGTGCCAGCAGCTTTCGCGCGATACTAGATACGCAGTATTTT.